This T cell receptor beta chain was sequenced for a study of Ad26.COV2.S vaccination and SARS-CoV-2 variants. About the research overall: Administration of Ad26.COV2.S was intramuscular, either once or twice 56 days apart.

The treatment is: over 15 received Ad26.COV2.S at low or high dose, single or two shots; several received placebo; per-sample allocation not given. Samples came from day 63 after the first vaccine or placebo injection. In the vaccine, an Ad26 vector expressed the SARS-CoV-2 spike of the Wuhan strain. J lost 3 bases, V lost 1 base, and 6 bases had no gene match. The CDR3 length is 15 residues. Looked up from germline, CDR1 is SGHTA and CDR2 is FQGNSA. Profiling relied on immunoSEQ multiplex PCR, and the TCRdb table lists in-frame clones only, not all of them. The profile shows under 500,000 clones, 92% of them singletons. This clone occurred once.

Here the sequenced sample was peripheral blood, taken in a trial of Ad26.COV2.S vaccine versus placebo. The chain employs TRBV7-2 and TRBJ2-7; 7 bases map to TRBD2. The clonotype was recovered from a person aged 18-65 years who received the Ad26.COV2.S COVID-19 vaccine or a placebo. The CDR3 sequence is CASSLVIQRGYEQYF. CDR3 nucleotide sequence: TGTGCCAGCAGCTTAGTTATCCAGCGGGGCTACGAGCAGTACTTC.